This T cell receptor beta chain originates from a study of OX40 agonist ivuxolimab in advanced cancers. Across the study: Hepatocellular carcinoma, melanoma, renal cell or head and neck cancer was diagnosed in the dose-escalation patients. Three patients, one with hepatocellular carcinoma and two with cutaneous melanoma, responded partially. Points from the study as a whole: Partly responding patients at 0.1-3.0 mg/kg showed some of the smallest clonal expansion.

Autoimmune disease history or systemic immunosuppression led to patient exclusion. Here immunoSEQ multiplex PCR was the method, and the copy in TCRdb shows in-frame clones only, minus some. This sample has tens of thousands of clones, with about nine tenths found just once. Concerning this clone itself: Antigen specificity is unknown.

The sequence came from an adult with an advanced solid tumor such as melanoma, head and neck, liver or kidney cancer. Sample: CD4+ or CD8+ T cells sorted from blood, taken in a trial of the OX40 agonist ivuxolimab.

DNA for the CDR3: TGTGCCAGCAGTGACGGGGGCACCGGGGAGCTGTTTTTT. This codes for CASSDGGTGELFF. The chain employs TRBV6-4 and TRBJ2-2; D is perhaps TRBD1 or TRBD2 (5 bases each). The CDR3 extends over 13 amino acids. Germline-derived CDR1 and CDR2 are MRHNA and SNTAGT. The V end lost 2 bases, the J end lost 4 bases, and 5 bases lay between the germline ends.